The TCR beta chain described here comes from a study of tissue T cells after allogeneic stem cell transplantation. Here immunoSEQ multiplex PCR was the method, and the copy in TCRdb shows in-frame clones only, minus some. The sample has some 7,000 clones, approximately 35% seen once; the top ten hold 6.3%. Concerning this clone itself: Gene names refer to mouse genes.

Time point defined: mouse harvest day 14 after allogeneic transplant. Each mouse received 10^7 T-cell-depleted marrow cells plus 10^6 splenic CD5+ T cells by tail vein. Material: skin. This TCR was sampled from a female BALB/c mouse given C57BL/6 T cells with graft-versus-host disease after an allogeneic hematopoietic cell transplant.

Partial CDR3 DNA: TGTGCCAGCAGGTTGGGGACTGGCTATGAACAGTAC. It codes for CASRLGTGYEQY. The CDR3 in its entirety is CASRLGTGYEQYF. The chain employs TRBV3 and TRBJ2-7; 8 nucleotides agree with TRBD2. Coverage ceases 1 residue before the CDR3 finishes, and the germline J gene fills in the end. The CDR3 has 13 amino acids. The J segment lost 3 bases and the V segment lost 6 bases, leaving 4 bases of the junction unmatched. The germline gives CDR1 SNHLY, CDR2 FYNGKV (reference sequence).